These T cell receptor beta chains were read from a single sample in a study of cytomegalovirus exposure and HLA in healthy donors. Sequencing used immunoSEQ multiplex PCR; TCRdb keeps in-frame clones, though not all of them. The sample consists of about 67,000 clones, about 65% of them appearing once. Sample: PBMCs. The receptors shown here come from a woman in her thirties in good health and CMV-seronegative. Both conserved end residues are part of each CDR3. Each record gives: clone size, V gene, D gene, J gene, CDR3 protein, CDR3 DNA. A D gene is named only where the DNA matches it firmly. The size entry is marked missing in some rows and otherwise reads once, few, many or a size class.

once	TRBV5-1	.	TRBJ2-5	CASNRHARETQYF	TGCGCCAGCAACCGACACGCGAGAGAGACCCAGTACTTC
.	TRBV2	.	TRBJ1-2	CASSVFSYGYTF	TGTGCCAGCAGTGTTTTCAGCTATGGCTACACCTTC
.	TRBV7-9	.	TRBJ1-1	CASSLFQPGGGGAFF	TGTGCCAGCAGCTTATTCCAGCCCGGGGGGGGAGGAGCTTTCTTT
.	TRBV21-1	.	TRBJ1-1	CASSSGGGGLAVTEAFF	TGTGCCAGCAGCTCGGGAGGGGGGGGCTTGGCGGTCACTGAAGCTTTCTTT
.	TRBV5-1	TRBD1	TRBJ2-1	CASSPAGTDNEQFF	TGCGCCAGCAGCCCGGCCGGGACAGACAATGAGCAGTTCTTC
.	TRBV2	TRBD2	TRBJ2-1	CASSWTSGVNEQFF	TGTGCCAGCAGTTGGACTAGCGGGGTAAATGAGCAGTTCTTC
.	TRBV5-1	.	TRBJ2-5	CASSLAGRGQETQYF	TGCGCCAGCAGCTTGGCGGGCAGGGGCCAAGAGACCCAGTACTTC
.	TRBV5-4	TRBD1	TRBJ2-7	CASSLIGTAYEQYF	TGTGCCAGCAGCTTAATTGGGACAGCCTACGAGCAGTACTTC
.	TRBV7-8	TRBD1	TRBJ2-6	CASSPGQGFYAGANVLTF	TGTGCCAGCAGCCCGGGACAGGGCTTTTACGCTGGGGCCAACGTCCTGACTTTC
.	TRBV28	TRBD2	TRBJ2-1	CASSGTSGGYNEQFF	TGTGCCAGCAGTGGTACTAGCGGGGGGTACAATGAGCAGTTCTTC
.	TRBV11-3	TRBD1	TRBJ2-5	CASSLGDSQETQYF	TGTGCCAGCAGCTTAGGGGACAGCCAAGAGACCCAGTACTTC
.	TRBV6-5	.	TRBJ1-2	CASSPDLTGPRGYTF	TGTGCCAGCAGCCCTGACCTGACAGGTCCACGGGGCTACACCTTC
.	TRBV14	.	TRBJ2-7	CASSQGDWSYEQYF	TGTGCCAGCAGCCAAGGGGACTGGTCCTACGAGCAGTACTTC
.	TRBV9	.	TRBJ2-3	CASSVGSRSDTQYF	TGTGCCAGCAGCGTAGGAAGTAGATCAGATACGCAGTATTTT
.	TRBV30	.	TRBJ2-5	CAWGRNRLETQYF	TGTGCCTGGGGGAGGAACAGGTTAGAGACCCAGTACTTC
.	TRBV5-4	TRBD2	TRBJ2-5	CASSQRLAGGLDNQETQYF	TGTGCCAGCAGCCAGAGACTAGCGGGGGGCCTAGACAATCAAGAGACCCAGTACTTC
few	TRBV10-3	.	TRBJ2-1	CAISALGVYNEQFF	TGTGCCATCAGTGCCCTGGGAGTATACAATGAGCAGTTCTTC
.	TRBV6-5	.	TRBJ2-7	CASSEVQSAGEQYF	TGTGCCAGCAGTGAGGTACAGTCCGCGGGAGAGCAGTACTTC
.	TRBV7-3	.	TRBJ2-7	CASSSPGSRGGNEQYF	TGTGCCAGCAGTTCTCCGGGATCCCGTGGTGGGAACGAGCAGTACTTC
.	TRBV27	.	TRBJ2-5	CASSLSHGIQETQYF	TGTGCCAGCAGTCTATCACACGGGATCCAAGAGACCCAGTACTTC
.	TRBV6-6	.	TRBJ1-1	CASTQGGIPFF	TGTGCCAGCACTCAAGGGGGTATACCTTTCTTT
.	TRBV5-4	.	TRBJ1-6	CASSLDTGSLESPLHF	TGTGCCAGCAGCCTGGATACCGGGTCCTTGGAGTCACCCCTCCACTTT
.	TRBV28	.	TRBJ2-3	CASSFLSTDTQYF	TGTGCCAGCAGTTTTCTTAGCACAGATACGCAGTATTTT
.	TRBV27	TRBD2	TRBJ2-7	CASSKRTSGSYEQYF	TGTGCCAGCAGTAAAAGGACTAGCGGATCCTACGAGCAGTACTTC
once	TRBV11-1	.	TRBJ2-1	CASSLEGDEQFF	TGTGCCAGCAGCTTAGAAGGGGATGAGCAGTTCTTC
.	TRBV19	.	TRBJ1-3	CASSIGRAGNTIYF	TGTGCCAGTAGTATCGGCAGGGCTGGAAACACCATATATTTT
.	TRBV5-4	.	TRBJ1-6	CASSSGGDQNSPLHF	TGTGCCAGCAGCTCCGGGGGGGACCAAAATTCACCCCTCCACTTT
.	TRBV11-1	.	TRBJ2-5	CASSFWGDQETQYF	TGTGCCAGCAGCTTCTGGGGGGACCAAGAGACCCAGTACTTC
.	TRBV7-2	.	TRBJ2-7	CASSLARGDEQYF	TGTGCCAGCAGCTTAGCACGAGGAGACGAGCAGTACTTC
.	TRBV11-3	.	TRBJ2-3	CASSPTMGRDWNTQYF	TGTGCCAGCAGCCCAACTATGGGCAGGGATTGGAATACGCAGTATTTT
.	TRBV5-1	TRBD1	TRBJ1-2	CASSPGQVYYGYTF	TGCGCCAGCAGCCCCGGACAGGTATACTATGGCTACACCTTC
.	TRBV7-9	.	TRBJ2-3	CASSLPSTAGTDTQYF	TGTGCCAGCAGCCTCCCCTCTACAGCGGGCACAGATACGCAGTATTTT
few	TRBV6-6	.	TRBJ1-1	CASQRRTEAFF	TGTGCCAGTCAAAGGCGGACTGAAGCTTTCTTT
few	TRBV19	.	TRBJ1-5	CASSSIAFREASNQPQHF	TGTGCCAGTAGTTCCATTGCCTTTAGGGAGGCCAGCAATCAGCCCCAGCATTTT
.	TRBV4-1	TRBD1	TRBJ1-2	CASSHSTGGNYGYTF	TGCGCCAGCAGCCATTCGACAGGGGGGAACTATGGCTACACCTTC
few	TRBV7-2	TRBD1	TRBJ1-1	CASSLGTGVSIDTEAFF	TGTGCCAGCAGCTTAGGGACAGGGGTTTCCATCGACACTGAAGCTTTCTTT
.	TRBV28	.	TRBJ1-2	CALAPPGETYGYTF	TGTGCCCTAGCACCCCCAGGGGAGACCTATGGCTACACCTTC
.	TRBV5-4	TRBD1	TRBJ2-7	CASTQDRGSYEQYF	TGTGCCAGCACCCAAGACAGGGGCTCCTACGAGCAGTACTTC
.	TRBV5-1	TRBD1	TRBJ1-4	CASSTSGTADEKLFF	TGCGCCAGCAGCACTTCCGGGACAGCGGATGAAAAACTGTTTTTT
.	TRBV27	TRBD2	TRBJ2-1	CASSIRGGDNEQFF	TGTGCCAGCAGTATCCGGGGGGGGGACAATGAGCAGTTCTTC
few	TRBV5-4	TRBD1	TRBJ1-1	CASSDRTGEAFF	TGTGCCAGCAGCGACCGGACAGGGGAAGCTTTCTTT
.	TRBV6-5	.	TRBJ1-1	CASSPDWNTEAFF	TGTGCCAGCAGTCCGGACTGGAACACTGAAGCTTTCTTT
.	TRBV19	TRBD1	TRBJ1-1	CASSATGDTEAFF	TGTGCCAGTAGTGCTACAGGGGACACTGAAGCTTTCTTT
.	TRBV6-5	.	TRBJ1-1	CASSIGRRGTEAFF	TGTGCCAGCAGCATCGGGCGGAGGGGAACTGAAGCTTTCTTT
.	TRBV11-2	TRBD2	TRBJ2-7	CASSLRPTGGPSEQYF	TGTGCCAGCAGCTTGAGGCCGACGGGGGGGCCCTCCGAGCAGTACTTC
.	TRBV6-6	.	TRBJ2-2	CVSLGRGSRTGELFF	TGTGTCTCACTCGGAAGGGGGTCGAGAACCGGGGAGCTGTTTTTT
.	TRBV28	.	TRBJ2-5	CASSPGTLDQETQYF	TGTGCCAGCAGTCCCGGGACATTGGACCAAGAGACCCAGTACTTC
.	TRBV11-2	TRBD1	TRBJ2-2	CASSFSPDRVDTGELFF	TGTGCCAGCAGCTTTTCTCCGGACAGGGTAGACACCGGGGAGCTGTTTTTT
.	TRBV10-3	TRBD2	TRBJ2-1	CASSSSSGALFF	TGTGCCAGCAGTTCCTCTAGCGGGGCTCTGTTCTTC